What follows are 26 T cell receptor beta chains derived from one specimen sequenced in a study of cytomegalovirus exposure and HLA in healthy donors. The PCR contained 60 Vbeta and 13 Jbeta primers. Assay used: immunoSEQ multiplex PCR; TCRdb lists only in-frame clones, some missing. Found here are 220,000 or so clones, around four fifths of them singletons; the top ten hold over 3.5%. Input material: PBMCs. The receptor source for this set is a male donor in good health and CMV-seronegative.

This clone was detected a few times. The chain joins TRBV5-1 to TRBJ2-1; a possible D gene is TRBD1 (5 bases). The V end lost 0 bases, the J end lost 3 bases, and 13 bases lay between the germline ends. Per germline, CDR1 SGHRS and CDR2 YFSETQ. The CDR3 runs to 16 residues. CDR3 in amino acids: CASSLAPQDDYNEQFF. CDR3 DNA: TGCGCCAGCAGCTTGGCCCCACAGGATGACTACAATGAGCAGTTCTTC.

This clone was seen only a few times. The CDR3 loop is CAISESTITVTGNQPQHF. The CDR3 DNA reads as TGTGCCATCAGTGAGTCCACAATTACCGTGACGGGGAATCAGCCCCAGCATTTT. The chain has TRBV10-3 and TRBJ1-5; no reliable D call. CDR3 size: 18 residues. V gave up 0 bases and J gave up 4 bases, with 19 bases separating them. Germline CDR1 reads ENHRY; CDR2 reads SYGVKD.

The genes are TRBV7-9 and TRBJ2-5; 8 bases agree with TRBD2. The J call may be wrong; the DNA end is better matched by TRBJ2-7. The germline gives CDR1 SEHNR, CDR2 FQNEAQ (reference sequence). There are 13 residues in the CDR3. CDR3 DNA sequence: TGTGCCAGCAGCTCGGGACTAGTCTACGAGCAGTACTTC. Encoded protein: CASSSGLVYEQYF.

The rearrangement joins TRBV7-9 to TRBJ1-2; D is ambiguous. Trimming removed 1 base at V and 6 bases at J, with 9 bases between. This CDR3 region has 13 residues. Germline CDR1 SEHNR, CDR2 FQNEAQ (reference sequence). The CDR3 loop is CASSLGTGNGYTF. As DNA, the CDR3 is TGTGCCAGCAGCTTAGGAACCGGGAATGGCTACACCTTC.

The chain combines TRBV9 with TRBJ2-7; 8 nucleotides agree with TRBD1. The germline CDR1 and CDR2 sequences are SGDLS and YYNGEE. V was clipped by 3 bases and J by 0 bases; unmatched bases: 2. This CDR3 has 14 residues. This chain's CDR3 is CASSAGGPSYEQYF. CDR3 DNA: TGTGCCAGCAGCGCAGGGGGCCCCTCCTACGAGCAGTACTTC.

The genes are TRBV4-1 and TRBJ2-3; the D gene is possibly TRBD1 (5 bases). The CDR3 extends over 15 amino acids. Trimming cost V 5 bases and J 3 bases, with 15 bases left between them. Germline-derived CDR1 and CDR2 are MGHRA and YSYEKL. CDR3 DNA: TGCGCCAGCAGCGAATCCAGGGTTGGAACAGATACGCAGTATTTT. Protein product: CASSESRVGTDTQYF.

This chain uses TRBV7-9 with TRBJ2-3; TRBD2 matches 10 bases. This CDR3 is built from 15 residues. Germline assignment: CDR1 SEHNR and CDR2 FQNEAQ (reference sequence). Trimming removed 2 bases from V and 4 bases from J; junction bases left unmatched: 3. CDR3 loop: CASSLLAGVADTQYF. The CDR3, as DNA: TGTGCCAGCAGCTTACTAGCGGGAGTTGCAGATACGCAGTATTTT.

This CDR3 reads CASSEAVQGIYNEQFF. The CDR3, as DNA: TGTGCCAGCAGTGAAGCGGTACAGGGTATCTACAATGAGCAGTTCTTC. The V call is TRBV6-1, the J call TRBJ2-1; D is possibly TRBD1 (6 bases). Trimming shortened V by 0 bases and J by 3 bases, and 12 bases separated the two germline ends. The germline CDR1 and CDR2 sequences are MNHNS and SASEGT. The CDR3 has 16 amino acids.

The chain combines TRBV27 with TRBJ2-1, with 7 bases lining up with TRBD2. Losses at the gene ends were 7 bases for V and 0 bases for J; bases not matched to a gene: 6. This CDR3 comprises 15 residues. In germline, CDR1 is MNHEY, CDR2 SMNVEV (reference sequence). CDR3 DNA sequence: TGTGCCAGCACCTTGAGCGGGAACTCCTACAATGAGCAGTTCTTC. Residues: CASTLSGNSYNEQFF.

The V and J genes are TRBV11-3 and TRBJ2-1; 8 bases are a match to TRBD2. The CDR3 is 14 residues long. CDR1 is SGHNT, CDR2 YENEEA, per germline. V was clipped by 1 base and J by 8 bases; unmatched bases: 4. The CDR3 DNA reads as TGTGCCAGCAGCTTAGGGCTAGCGGGCGATGAGCAGTTCTTC. Translating it yields CASSLGLAGDEQFF.

This sequence joins TRBV7-8 and TRBJ1-4; D call uncertain. The germline gives CDR1 SGHVS, CDR2 FQNEAQ. The CDR3 extends over 15 amino acids. The V end was cut by 4 bases, the J end by 5 bases, with 14 bases between. In DNA form, the CDR3 reads TGTGCCAGCAGCTCCCCAACGTCTAGAAATGAAAAACTGTTTTTT. This encodes CASSSPTSRNEKLFF.

This clone has a handful of counts. This sequence joins TRBV2 and TRBJ2-7; 7 nucleotides align to TRBD1. After removal of 8 bases from V and 3 bases from J, the junction contained 13 bases not matched to a gene. From germline, CDR1 is SNHLY and CDR2 FYNNEI. The CDR3 is 15 amino acids. CDR3 DNA sequence: TGTGCCAGCGGCCGCTCAGGGGGATTGGTCTACGAGCAGTACTTC. Translating gives CASGRSGGLVYEQYF.

This clone was detected only a few times. The chain links TRBV7-9 to TRBJ1-1; D might be TRBD1 (5 bases). The CDR3 runs 16 residues. Germline-derived CDR1 and CDR2 are SEHNR and FQNEAQ (reference sequence). Trimming removed 1 base at V and 3 bases at J, with 15 bases between. CDR3 DNA sequence: TGTGCCAGCAGCTTAGGGTTCGGAGGGGTGGACACTGAAGCTTTCTTT. Its protein product is CASSLGFGGVDTEAFF.

V gene TRBV2 combines with J gene TRBJ1-5, with a weak D call TRBD1 (5 bases). Germline V lookup: CDR1 SNHLY, CDR2 FYNNEI. V lost 7 bases, J lost 2 bases, and 9 bases lay in between. This CDR3 comprises 13 residues. DNA for the CDR3: TGTGCCAGCATGGGAGGGGGCAATCAGCCCCAGCATTTT. As protein: CASMGGGNQPQHF. Variable domain in full (rest from reference TRBV2 and TRBJ1-5): EPEVTQTPSHQVTQMGQEVILRCVPISNHLYFYWYRQILGQKVEFLVSFYNNEISEKSEIFDDQFSVERPDGSNFTLKIRSTKLEDSAMYFCASMGGGNQPQHFGDGTRLSIL.

The gene calls are TRBV30 and TRBJ1-1, with D possibly matching TRBD1 (5 bases). This CDR3 is built from 14 residues. Between the trimmed V and J ends, which lost 0 bases and 2 bases, there was a span of 10 bases. Germline V gene sequence: CDR1 GTSNPN, CDR2 SVGIG (reference sequence). CDR3 in DNA: TGTGCCTGGAGTGTACGGGGGTTTAACACTGAAGCTTTCTTT. The encoded protein is CAWSVRGFNTEAFF.

The J gene is TRBJ2-7, the V gene TRBV19, with a weak D call TRBD1 (6 bases). Germline V gives CDR1 LNHDA, CDR2 SQIVND (reference sequence). The CDR3 is made up of 15 amino acids. With 0 bases removed from V and 4 bases from J, the gap between germline ends came to 13 bases. The CDR3 is CASSIEPGQVYEQYF. The CDR3, as DNA: TGTGCCAGTAGTATAGAACCGGGACAAGTTTACGAGCAGTACTTC.

This clone showed up just once. The chain has TRBV13 and TRBJ2-3; 16 nucleotides match TRBD2. The J segment lost 4 bases and the V segment lost 5 bases, leaving 3 bases of the junction unmatched. The CDR3 consists of 16 residues. Per germline, CDR1 PRHDT and CDR2 FYEKMQ (reference sequence). The DNA of the CDR3 is TGTGCCAGCAGCGTGGGACTAGCGGGAGGGTCAGATACGCAGTATTTT. Translating it yields CASSVGLAGGSDTQYF.

V is TRBV4-1 and J is TRBJ2-3; 7 bases align to TRBD2. Germline V gene sequence: CDR1 MGHRA, CDR2 YSYEKL. The CDR3 is 15 residues long. The ends lost 5 bases at V and 0 bases at J; junction bases unmatched: 5. The CDR3 nucleotides are TGCGCCAGCAGCTACCTAGCGGACAGCACAGATACGCAGTATTTT. It encodes CASSYLADSTDTQYF.

This clone was seen more than once but under ten times. This chain joins TRBV10-3 and TRBJ1-5, with D perhaps matching TRBD1 (6 bases). In germline, CDR1 is ENHRY, CDR2 SYGVKD. There are 13 residues in the CDR3. V gave up 8 bases and J gave up 5 bases, with 13 bases separating them. The CDR3 DNA sequence: TGTGCCATCGGGGGGGACATGGATCAGCCCCAGCATTTT. This codes for CAIGGDMDQPQHF.

This sequence joins TRBV5-5 and TRBJ2-5; no clear D. The V gene lost 8 bases and the J gene lost 2 bases, with 13 bases spanning the gap. This CDR3 comprises 13 residues. From germline, CDR1 is SGHKS and CDR2 YYEKEE (reference sequence). The CDR3 is CASSVADQETQYF. The CDR3 nucleotides read TGTGCCAGTTCCGTAGCAGATCAAGAGACCCAGTACTTC.

This clone was picked up one time. The chain uses TRBV4-1 and TRBJ2-7; 9 bases line up with TRBD2. The germline V gene encodes CDR1 MGHRA and CDR2 YSYEKL. V dropped 4 bases and J dropped 2; count of bases not matched to a gene: 6. This CDR3 is 15 amino acids long. CDR3 in DNA: TGCGCCAGCAGCCTTTTAGCGGGAGCCCCCTACGAGCAGTACTTC. This codes for CASSLLAGAPYEQYF.

This chain joins TRBV9 and TRBJ2-7; 9 bases fit TRBD2. V trimming: 0 bases; J trimming: 3 bases; junction bases outside the gene matches: 1. Germline lookup yields CDR1 SGDLS and CDR2 YYNGEE. There are 14 residues in the CDR3. The CDR3 sequence is CASSVASGNYEQYF. CDR3 nucleotide sequence: TGTGCCAGCAGCGTAGCTAGCGGGAACTACGAGCAGTACTTC.

Written as DNA, the CDR3 is TGTGCCAGCAGCGGTCCAAGAGGAGGGGCCTATAATTCACCCCTCCACTTT. It yields the protein CASSGPRGGAYNSPLHF. The V call is TRBV9, the J call TRBJ1-6; a possible D gene is TRBD1 (5 bases). CDR3 length: 17 amino acids. V lost 3 bases to trimming and J lost 2 bases, with 15 bases between them. Per the germline V gene, CDR1 is SGDLS and CDR2 is YYNGEE.

J is TRBJ2-5 and V is TRBV19; TRBD1 might be the D (7 bases). This CDR3 region has 14 residues. With 5 bases removed from V and 4 bases from J, the gap between germline ends came to 14 bases. Germline V CDR1 and CDR2: LNHDA, SQIVND (reference sequence). The CDR3 spells CASSSPGGTETQYF. CDR3 DNA: TGTGCCAGTAGTTCGCCAGGGGGGACAGAGACCCAGTACTTC.

CDR3 loop: CSARSGTNIYEQYF. CDR3 DNA: TGCAGCGCTCGATCCGGGACAAATATTTACGAGCAGTACTTC. The rearrangement joins TRBV29-1 to TRBJ2-7; TRBD1 is a possible D gene (6 bases). Trimming shortened V by 7 bases and J by 4 bases, and 20 bases separated the two germline ends. The CDR3 is 14 amino acids. Germline values: CDR1 SQVTM, CDR2 ANQGSEA.

This rearrangement joins TRBV30 to TRBJ2-3; D call uncertain. The CDR3 covers 16 residues. V gave up 5 bases and J gave up 0 bases, with 18 bases separating them. The germline gives CDR1 GTSNPN, CDR2 SVGIG (reference sequence). CDR3 nucleotides: TGTGCCTGGTCGCCTAAGATACTATCTAGCACAGATACGCAGTATTTT. This codes for CAWSPKILSSTDTQYF.